This T cell receptor (beta chain) was retrieved from a study of blood T cells in healthy people across ages. The second PCR ran about 6 to 12 cycles with a sample-barcoded 5' primer and J-beta primers. Each of the samples gave a minimum of 3 million paired-end reads that contained CDR3. A single record per CDR3 protein comes from TCRdb applying MiXCR to the 5' RACE reads. The sample lists roughly 1,300,000 distinct CDR3 sequences, roughly 60% occurring once. V was shortened by 7 bases and J by 5 bases, with 8 bases between the two germline ends. The CDR3 consists of 11 residues. Looked up from germline, CDR1 is MNHEY and CDR2 is SVGAGI. The authors extracted at least 5 micrograms of total RNA per sample. With respect to this clonotype: Its antigen is currently unknown.

General study points: Naive and antigen-experienced cells were not separated, limiting conclusive comparison.

The sequenced sample was blood. V is TRBV6-5 and J is TRBJ1-2; possibly TRBD1 for D (5 bases). The sequence derives from a man aged 18 to 29 in good health. This chain's CDR3 is CASIDRYGYTF. In DNA form, the CDR3 reads TGTGCCAGCATCGACAGATATGGCTACACCTTC.